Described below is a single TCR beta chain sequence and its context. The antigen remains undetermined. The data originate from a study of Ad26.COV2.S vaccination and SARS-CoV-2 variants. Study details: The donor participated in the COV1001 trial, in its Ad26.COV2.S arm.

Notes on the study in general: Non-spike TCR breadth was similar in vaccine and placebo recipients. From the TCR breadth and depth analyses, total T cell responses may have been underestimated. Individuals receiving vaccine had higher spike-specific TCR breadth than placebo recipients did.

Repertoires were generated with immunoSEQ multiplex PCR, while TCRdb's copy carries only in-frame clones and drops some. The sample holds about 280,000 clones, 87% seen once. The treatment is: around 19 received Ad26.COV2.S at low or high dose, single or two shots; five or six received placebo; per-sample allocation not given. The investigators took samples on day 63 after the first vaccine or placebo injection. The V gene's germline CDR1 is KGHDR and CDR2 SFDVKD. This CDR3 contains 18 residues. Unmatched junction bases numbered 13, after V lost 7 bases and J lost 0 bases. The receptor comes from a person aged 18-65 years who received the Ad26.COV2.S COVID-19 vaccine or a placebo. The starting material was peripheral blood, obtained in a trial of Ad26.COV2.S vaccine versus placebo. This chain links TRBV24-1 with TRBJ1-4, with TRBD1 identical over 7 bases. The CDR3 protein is CATRGSGTEHSTNEKLFF. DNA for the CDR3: TGTGCCACCAGGGGATCCGGGACAGAACATTCAACTAATGAAAAACTGTTTTTT.